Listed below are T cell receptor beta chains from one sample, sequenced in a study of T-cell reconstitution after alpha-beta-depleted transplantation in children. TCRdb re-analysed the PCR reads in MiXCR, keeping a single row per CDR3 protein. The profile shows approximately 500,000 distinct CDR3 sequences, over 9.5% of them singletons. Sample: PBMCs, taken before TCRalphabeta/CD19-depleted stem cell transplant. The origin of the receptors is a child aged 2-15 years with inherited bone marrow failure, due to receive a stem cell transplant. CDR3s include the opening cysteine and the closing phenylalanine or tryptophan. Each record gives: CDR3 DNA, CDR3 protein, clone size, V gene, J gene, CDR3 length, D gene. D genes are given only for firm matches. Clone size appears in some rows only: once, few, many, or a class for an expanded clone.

DNA: TGTGCCAGCAGCGCGGTGGCGGGAGGGATAGATACGCAGTATTTT; CDR3: CASSAVAGGIDTQYF; size: -; V: TRBV7-2; J: TRBJ2-3; length: 15; D: TRBD2
DNA: TGTGCCAGCAGCCAGGAAGGGACAGGGGGAGAAGCTTTCTTT; CDR3: CASSQEGTGGEAFF; size: many; V: TRBV7-9; J: TRBJ1-1; length: 14; D: TRBD1
DNA: TGTGCCAGCAAACCCGGACGGCGCTCTGGGGCCAACGTCCTGACTTTC; CDR3: CASKPGRRSGANVLTF; size: few; V: TRBV28; J: TRBJ2-6; length: 16; D: -
DNA: TGTGCCAGCAGCTTAGTTTCACAGGGGTGGGCAGATACGCAGTATTTT; CDR3: CASSLVSQGWADTQYF; size: many; V: TRBV7-8; J: TRBJ2-3; length: 16; D: TRBD1
DNA: TGTGCCAGCAGCCAAGAGCTAGGGCTACCCTACAATGAGCAGTTCTTC; CDR3: CASSQELGLPYNEQFF; size: few; V: TRBV4-2; J: TRBJ2-1; length: 16; D: -
DNA: TGTGCCAGCAGCTCCGGACAGGAGGGAGAGACCCAGTACTTC; CDR3: CASSSGQEGETQYF; size: many; V: TRBV11-2; J: TRBJ2-5; length: 14; D: -
DNA: TGTGCCAGCAGGGAGCGGGATCGCCAAGAGACCCAGTACTTC; CDR3: CASRERDRQETQYF; size: many; V: TRBV6-2/TRBV6-3; J: TRBJ2-5; length: 14; D: TRBD2
DNA: TGTGCCAGCAGTTCGCCGGGACAGGGAATAGGCAGGGGCGAAGCTTTCTTT; CDR3: CASSSPGQGIGRGEAFF; size: -; V: TRBV7-2; J: TRBJ1-1; length: 17; D: TRBD1
DNA: TGCGCCAGCAGCTCGGTGGGGACTCAGGCAGATACGCAGTATTTT; CDR3: CASSSVGTQADTQYF; size: few; V: TRBV5-1; J: TRBJ2-3; length: 15; D: -
DNA: TGTGCCAGCAGCCGCGACAGATACAATCAGCCCCAGCATTTT; CDR3: CASSRDRYNQPQHF; size: many; V: TRBV7-2; J: TRBJ1-5; length: 14; D: -
DNA: TGCGCCAGCAGCCAAGAGGGACCTGGTACAACTAATGAAAAACTGTTTTTT; CDR3: CASSQEGPGTTNEKLFF; size: many; V: TRBV4-3; J: TRBJ1-4; length: 17; D: -
DNA: TGTGCCAGCAGCCCTTTGGCGTCCACAGATACGCAGTATTTT; CDR3: CASSPLASTDTQYF; size: many; V: TRBV3-1; J: TRBJ2-3; length: 14; D: -
DNA: TGCAGTGCTCTGGAGAACACCGGGGAGCTGTTTTTT; CDR3: CSALENTGELFF; size: many; V: TRBV20-1; J: TRBJ2-2; length: 12; D: -
DNA: TGCAGTGCTAGAGATCGACTAGCCCCCACAGATACGCAGTATTTT; CDR3: CSARDRLAPTDTQYF; size: many; V: TRBV20-1; J: TRBJ2-3; length: 15; D: TRBD2
DNA: TGCAGTGCTAGAGATCGATCGGACAGCTTGTTTTTT; CDR3: CSARDRSDSLFF; size: many; V: TRBV20-1; J: TRBJ1-4; length: 12; D: -
DNA: TGTGCCAGCAGTCTGGGGAGGGCCGCAGAGACCCAGTACTTC; CDR3: CASSLGRAAETQYF; size: many; V: TRBV27; J: TRBJ2-5; length: 14; D: TRBD2
DNA: TGTGCCAGCAATCCCCCAAACGGTGAGCAGTTCTTC; CDR3: CASNPPNGEQFF; size: many; V: TRBV12-3/TRBV12-4; J: TRBJ2-1; length: 12; D: -
DNA: TGTGCCACCAGTGAACCCGGACAGATCACAGATACGCAGTATTTT; CDR3: CATSEPGQITDTQYF; size: few; V: TRBV24-1; J: TRBJ2-3; length: 15; D: -
DNA: TGTGCCAGCAGTTCCCGGTTAGCGGGAGTCGACGAGCAGTACTTC; CDR3: CASSSRLAGVDEQYF; size: many; V: TRBV6-2/TRBV6-3; J: TRBJ2-7; length: 15; D: TRBD2
DNA: TGTGCCAGCTCACCGTTCCCGACGACGACGGGAGGCGAGACCCAGTACTTC; CDR3: CASSPFPTTTGGETQYF; size: -; V: TRBV18; J: TRBJ2-5; length: 17; D: TRBD2
DNA: TGTGCCAGCAGCCAACTATATGCCGGGAGTACGGCCACTGAAGCTTTCTTT; CDR3: CASSQLYAGSTATEAFF; size: -; V: TRBV3-1; J: TRBJ1-1; length: 17; D: -
DNA: TGTGCCAGCAGCTTAGTGGGCGCCGGTGGAAACACCATATATTTT; CDR3: CASSLVGAGGNTIYF; size: many; V: TRBV7-9; J: TRBJ1-3; length: 15; D: -
DNA: TGTGCCAGCAGCCAAGAGTCTAGTGGGGAGCTGTTTTTT; CDR3: CASSQESSGELFF; size: many; V: TRBV11-2; J: TRBJ2-2; length: 13; D: -
DNA: TGTGCCTGGTCCCCCCAAGAAAAACTGTTTTTT; CDR3: CAWSPQEKLFF; size: -; V: TRBV30; J: TRBJ1-4; length: 11; D: -
DNA: TGTGCCAGCAGCGTAGAGAGCCTATCCACCGGGGAGCTGTTTTTT; CDR3: CASSVESLSTGELFF; size: many; V: TRBV9; J: TRBJ2-2; length: 15; D: -